This TCR beta chain was observed in a study of T-cell memory formation after mild COVID-19. Study-wide context: Clusters were largely donor specific.

As to this clonotype: As yet, its antigen is unknown.

It was 5'RACE with constant-segment primers that produced the TCR alpha and TCR beta cDNA libraries, which carried sample barcodes and UMIs. TCRdb independently ran MiXCR on the 5' RACE reads; one entry per CDR3 protein. Of approximately 570,000 distinct CDR3 sequences in the sample, approximately 18% were seen once. In germline, CDR1 is KGHSH, CDR2 LQKENI. The V gene lost 2 bases and the J gene lost 6 bases, with 7 bases spanning the gap. The length of the CDR3 is 13 residues. Study-wide results and limits: Clones that got smaller from day 15 to 85 had even CD4/CD8, while clones growing later tipped toward CD4+. What remained unconfirmed was the SARS-CoV-2 specificity of second-wave clones peaking on day 37.

This chain links TRBV18 with TRBJ1-4, with a weak D call TRBD1 (6 bases). The material sequenced was PBMCs or a T cell subset sorted from them (not recorded which). The TCR comes from an adult woman who had mild COVID-19 (a few samples of this study predate the infection). Cell type and time point are not known. The CDR3 sequence is CASSPGGHEKLFF. In DNA form, the CDR3 reads TGTGCCAGCTCACCAGGGGGCCATGAAAAACTGTTTTTT.